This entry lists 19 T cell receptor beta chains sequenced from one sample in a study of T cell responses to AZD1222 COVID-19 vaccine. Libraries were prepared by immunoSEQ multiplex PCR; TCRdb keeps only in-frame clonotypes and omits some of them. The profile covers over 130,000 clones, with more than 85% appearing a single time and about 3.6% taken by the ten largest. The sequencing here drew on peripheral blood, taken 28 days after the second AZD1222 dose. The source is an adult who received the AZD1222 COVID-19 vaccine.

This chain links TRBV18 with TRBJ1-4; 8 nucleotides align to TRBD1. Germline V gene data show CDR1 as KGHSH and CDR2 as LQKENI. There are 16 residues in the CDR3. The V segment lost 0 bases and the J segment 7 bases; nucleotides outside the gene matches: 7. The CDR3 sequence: CASSPPTAGGGEKLFF. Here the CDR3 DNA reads TGTGCCAGCTCACCACCAACCGCAGGGGGCGGTGAAAAACTGTTTTTT.

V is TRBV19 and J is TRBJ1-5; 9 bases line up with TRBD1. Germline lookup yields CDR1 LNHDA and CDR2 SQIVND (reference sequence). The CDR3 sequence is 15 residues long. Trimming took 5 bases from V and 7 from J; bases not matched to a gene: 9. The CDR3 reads CASSPQGQGGQPQHF. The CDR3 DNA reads TGTGCCAGTAGTCCCCAGGGACAGGGTGGACAGCCCCAGCATTTT.

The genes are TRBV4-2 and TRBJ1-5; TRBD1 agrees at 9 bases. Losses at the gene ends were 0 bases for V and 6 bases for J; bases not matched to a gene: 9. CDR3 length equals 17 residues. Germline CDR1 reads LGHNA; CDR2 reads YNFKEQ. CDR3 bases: TGTGCCAGCAGCCAAGACCTCGGGGGACAGGGTCGTCAGCCCCAGCATTTT. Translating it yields CASSQDLGGQGRQPQHF.

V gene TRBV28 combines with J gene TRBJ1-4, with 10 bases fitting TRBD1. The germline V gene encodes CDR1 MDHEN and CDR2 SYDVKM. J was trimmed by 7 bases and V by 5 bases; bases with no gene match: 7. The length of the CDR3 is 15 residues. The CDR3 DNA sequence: TGTGCCAGCAGTACGGCGGGACAGGGGAGTGAAAAACTGTTTTTT. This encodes CASSTAGQGSEKLFF.

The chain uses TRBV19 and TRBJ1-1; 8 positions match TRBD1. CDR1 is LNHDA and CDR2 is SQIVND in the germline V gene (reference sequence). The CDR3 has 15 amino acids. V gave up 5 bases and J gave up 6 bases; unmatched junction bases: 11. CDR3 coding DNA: TGTGCCAGTAGTCCAGCTCGACAGGGGAGTTCTGAAGCTTTCTTT. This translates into CASSPARQGSSEAFF.

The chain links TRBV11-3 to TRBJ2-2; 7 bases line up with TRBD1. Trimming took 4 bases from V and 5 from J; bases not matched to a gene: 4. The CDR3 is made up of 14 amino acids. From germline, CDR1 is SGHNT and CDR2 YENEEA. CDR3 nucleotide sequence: TGTGCCAGCAGCTCCGGGACAGCTACCGGGGAGCTGTTTTTT. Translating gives CASSSGTATGELFF.

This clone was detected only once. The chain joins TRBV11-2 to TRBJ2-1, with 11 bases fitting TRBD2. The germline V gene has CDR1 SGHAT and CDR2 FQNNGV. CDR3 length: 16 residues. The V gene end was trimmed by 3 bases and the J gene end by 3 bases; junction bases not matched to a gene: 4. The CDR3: CASSFVAGGVYNEQFF. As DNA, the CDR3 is TGTGCCAGCAGCTTCGTAGCGGGAGGGGTCTACAATGAGCAGTTCTTC.

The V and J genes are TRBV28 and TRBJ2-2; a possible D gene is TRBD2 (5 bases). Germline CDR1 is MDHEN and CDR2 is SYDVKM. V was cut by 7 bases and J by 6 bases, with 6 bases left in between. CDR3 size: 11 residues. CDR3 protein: CASIGAGELFF. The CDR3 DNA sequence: TGTGCCAGCATCGGGGCCGGGGAGCTGTTTTTT.

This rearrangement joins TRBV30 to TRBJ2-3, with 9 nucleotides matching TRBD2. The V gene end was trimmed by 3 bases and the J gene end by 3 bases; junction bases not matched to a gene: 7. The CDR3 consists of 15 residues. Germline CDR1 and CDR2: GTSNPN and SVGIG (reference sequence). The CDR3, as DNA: TGTGCCTGGAGCAATTTAGCGGGAGCGACAGATACGCAGTATTTT. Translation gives CAWSNLAGATDTQYF.

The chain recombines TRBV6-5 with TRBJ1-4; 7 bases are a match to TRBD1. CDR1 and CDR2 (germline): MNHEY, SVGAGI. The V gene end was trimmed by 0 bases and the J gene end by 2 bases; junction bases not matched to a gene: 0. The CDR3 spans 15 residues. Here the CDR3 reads CASSYSGQTNEKLFF. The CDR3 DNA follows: TGTGCCAGCAGTTACTCGGGACAGACTAATGAAAAACTGTTTTTT.

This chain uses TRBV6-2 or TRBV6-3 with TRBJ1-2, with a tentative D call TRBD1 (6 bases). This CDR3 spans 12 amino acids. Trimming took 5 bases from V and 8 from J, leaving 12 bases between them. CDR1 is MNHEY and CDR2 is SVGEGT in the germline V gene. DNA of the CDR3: TGTGCCAGCAGTCGGCCACAGGGCGGCTACACCTTC. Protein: CASSRPQGGYTF.

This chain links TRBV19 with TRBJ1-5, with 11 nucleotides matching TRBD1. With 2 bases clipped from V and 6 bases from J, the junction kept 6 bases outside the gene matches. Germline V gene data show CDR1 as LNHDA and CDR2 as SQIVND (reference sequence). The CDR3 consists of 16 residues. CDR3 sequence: CASSIFGQGAGQPQHF. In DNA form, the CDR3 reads TGTGCCAGTAGTATATTCGGACAGGGGGCTGGTCAGCCCCAGCATTTT.

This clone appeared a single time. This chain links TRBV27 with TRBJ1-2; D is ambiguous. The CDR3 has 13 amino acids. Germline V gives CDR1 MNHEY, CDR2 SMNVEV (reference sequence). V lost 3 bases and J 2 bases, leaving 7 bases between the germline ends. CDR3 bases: TGTGCCAGCAGTTTGACACGCAACTATGGCTACACCTTC. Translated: CASSLTRNYGYTF.

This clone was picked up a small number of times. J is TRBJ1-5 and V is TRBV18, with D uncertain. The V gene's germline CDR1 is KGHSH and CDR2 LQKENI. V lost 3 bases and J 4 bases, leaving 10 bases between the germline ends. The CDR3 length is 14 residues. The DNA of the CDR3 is TGTGCCAGCTCACCCTTCAGCGGGAATCAGCCCCAGCATTTT. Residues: CASSPFSGNQPQHF. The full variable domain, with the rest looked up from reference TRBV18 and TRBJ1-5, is NAGVMQNPRHLVRRRGQEARLRCSPMKGHSHVYWYRQLPEEGLKFMVYLQKENIIDESGMPKERFSAEFPKEGPSILRIQQVVRGDSAAYFCASSPFSGNQPQHFGDGTRLSIL.

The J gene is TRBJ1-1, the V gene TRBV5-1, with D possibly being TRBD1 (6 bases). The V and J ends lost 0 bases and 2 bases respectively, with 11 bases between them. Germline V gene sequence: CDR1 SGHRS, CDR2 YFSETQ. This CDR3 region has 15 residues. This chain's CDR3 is CASSLETGDNTEAFF. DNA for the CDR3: TGCGCCAGCAGCTTGGAGACAGGAGACAACACTGAAGCTTTCTTT.

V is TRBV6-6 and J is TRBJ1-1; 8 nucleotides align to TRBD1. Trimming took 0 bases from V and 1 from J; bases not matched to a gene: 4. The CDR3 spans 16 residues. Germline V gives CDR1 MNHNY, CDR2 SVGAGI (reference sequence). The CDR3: CASSYSPGQGNTEAFF. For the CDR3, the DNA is TGTGCCAGCAGTTACTCCCCAGGACAGGGGAACACTGAAGCTTTCTTT.

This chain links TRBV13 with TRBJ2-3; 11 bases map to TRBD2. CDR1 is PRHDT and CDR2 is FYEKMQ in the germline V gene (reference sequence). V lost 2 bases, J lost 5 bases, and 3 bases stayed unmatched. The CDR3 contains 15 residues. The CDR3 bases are TGTGCCAGCAGCTTATTAGCGGGAGGGGGAGATACGCAGTATTTT. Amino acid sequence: CASSLLAGGGDTQYF.

CDR3 sequence (DNA): TGTGCCAGCTCACCCACTGGGGATACCACAGATACGCAGTATTTT. Amino acids: CASSPTGDTTDTQYF. The V and J genes are TRBV18 and TRBJ2-3; D is ambiguous. Germline V gives CDR1 KGHSH, CDR2 LQKENI. V was clipped by 3 bases and J by 2 bases, with 12 bases between them. The CDR3 contains 15 residues.

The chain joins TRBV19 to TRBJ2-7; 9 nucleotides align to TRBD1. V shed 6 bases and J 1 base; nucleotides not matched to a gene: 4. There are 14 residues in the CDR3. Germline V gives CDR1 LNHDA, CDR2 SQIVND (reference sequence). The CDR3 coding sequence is TGTGCCAGTAGCACGGGACAGGGATCCTACGAGCAGTACTTC. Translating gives CASSTGQGSYEQYF.